The rows below give T cell receptor beta chains drawn from one sample of a study of metastatic and nonmetastatic thyroid tumors. Through MiXCR, TCRdb re-clonotyped the PCR reads. The sample records about 39,000 clones, around 20% being singletons. Specimen: blood. Every receptor here comes from a female donor with papillary thyroid cancer or a benign thyroid nodule (not recorded which). Some clones in this sample may be carry-over from other donors' samples. Each CDR3 is given with its conserved first and last residue. The D gene is left open where the match is weak. Clone size is stated in some rows and not others, as once, few, many or a class when expanded.

v_call	clone_size	d_call	j_call	cdr3_nt	cdr3_aa
TRBV12-5	many	NA	TRBJ2-1	TGTGCTAGTGGTTCCCGACCGCGCGCGGGAAACTACAATGAGCAGTTCTTC	CASGSRPRAGNYNEQFF
TRBV6-1	NA	NA	TRBJ1-5	TGTGCCAGCGCGGGCGGAAATAGCAATAAGCCACAGCATTTT	CASAGGNSNKPQHF
TRBV20-1	many	TRBD2	TRBJ2-1	TGCAGTGCTAGAGAAAATCCGAATATAGCGGGACAGTTCTTC	CSARENPNIAGQFF
TRBV18	many	NA	TRBJ1-1	TGTGCCAGCTCACCATCGCAGGGGAGGGCTGAAGCTTTCTTT	CASSPSQGRAEAFF
TRBV28	NA	NA	TRBJ1-5	TGTGCCAGCAGTTTTCCGTCGGCAGTGGCTCATCCCCAGCATTTT	CASSFPSAVAHPQHF
TRBV27	many	TRBD2	TRBJ2-1	TGTGCCAGCAGTTACGGGGGGGGCAGGCGCAATGAGCAGTTCTTC	CASSYGGGRRNEQFF
TRBV6-1	many	NA	TRBJ1-3	TGTGCCAGCAGAAAAGTTAGAACTCGGGCAGAAGGAAACACCATATATTTT	CASRKVRTRAEGNTIYF
TRBV5-5	many	TRBD1	TRBJ1-4	TGTGCCAGCAGCCTGACAGGGGGCCGAACTAATGAAAAACTGTTTTTT	CASSLTGGRTNEKLFF
TRBV6-1	few	TRBD2	TRBJ2-7	TGTGCCAGCGGAAGCTTAGCGGGAGGGCACGACGAGCAGTACTTC	CASGSLAGGHDEQYF
TRBV6-1	many	NA	TRBJ1-1	TGTGCCAGCAGTGAAAGTAGGAACACTGAAGCTTTCTTT	CASSESRNTEAFF
TRBV24-1	many	NA	TRBJ1-4	TGTGCCACCCGGGTGAGATGGGTTATACCATGTGAACTGTTTTTT	CATRVRWVIPCELFF
TRBV6-1	many	NA	TRBJ2-1	TGTGCCAGCAGTGATAGGGCAGAGCCCAATGAGCAGTTCTTC	CASSDRAEPNEQFF
TRBV4-3	NA	TRBD1	TRBJ1-2	TGCGCCAGCATCCAAGGTGGACAGGGCCCCTATGGCTACACCTTC	CASIQGGQGPYGYTF
TRBV2	many	NA	TRBJ2-7	TGTGCCAGCAGCATCGGGGCGATTGAGCAGTACTTC	CASSIGAIEQYF
TRBV28	many	NA	TRBJ1-4	TGTGCCAGCAGTTTAGTGGGGGAGGGTAATGAAAAACTGTTTTTT	CASSLVGEGNEKLFF
TRBV6-1	NA	TRBD1	TRBJ2-7	TGCGCCAGCAGTTTTCAGGGGGACGGCGAGCAGTACTTC	CASSFQGDGEQYF
TRBV6-1	many	NA	TRBJ2-4	TGTGCCAGCAGTGGGTCGGGACACCAAATGAACATTCAGTACTTC	CASSGSGHQMNIQYF